This T cell receptor (beta chain) came from a study of shared T cell receptors in the human thymus (dated by TCRdb to about 2021). In terms of the full investigation: The study examined how self-reactive, shared T-cell receptor alpha chains are generated in the human thymus.

Concerning this clone itself: It has no known antigen specificity. The input lacks base qualities; no much larger clone sits a single base away.

The library was made by the immunoSEQ multiplex PCR assay. TCRdb holds this immuneACCESS table with in-frame rearrangements only. Some clones are missing; in checked studies, unresolved V genes explain under half, and the rest has no known cause. This sample lists hundreds of thousands of clones; roughly 90% were detected once. The ten largest clones take up over 0.008% of the sample. These same records also appear under a second study, on human thymus T cells. The second study, in turn, reports: In Finland, the donors were immunologically healthy infants who were having open corrective cardiac surgery for congenital heart defects. The thymus tissue came from surgical resects taken out during corrective cardiac surgery. Both the thymic and the peripheral blood repertoires appeared to show biased V and J gene segment usage. The related research reported highly overlapping thymic TCR repertoires among unrelated individuals. The study characterized TCR alpha and beta repertoires from about 8 infant thymus samples and a few related peripheral blood samples. Donor ages ranging from roughly 6 to 250 days were recorded, and several male and a couple of female infants were included in the cohort. Thymocytes were mechanically released from the tissue and were stored as pellets of roughly 9-31 million cells at -70 degrees C. A QIAsymphony instrument was used to extract genomic DNA from frozen cell pellets. TCRB and TCRAD loci were amplified from a standardized quantity of quality-controlled genomic DNA using the immunoSEQ multiplex PCR assay. Amplicons spanned the V(D)J region at a length sufficient to cover the CDR3 and identify V and J genes. The commercial immunoSEQ service was used to sequence amplicons on an Illumina platform. Primer bias and sequencing errors were corrected using previously described methods, and TCRAD and TCRB definitions followed the IMGT database. Repertoires were analysed with immunoSEQ Analyzer 3.0 and VDJTools, covering basic statistics, V/J segment usage, diversity estimates, rarefaction and pairwise overlap. Diversity was estimated with Chao1, ChaoE, Efron-Thisted, Shannon and inverse Simpson indices, and also on datasets down-sampled to the smallest sample. Repertoire overlap used strict matching of CDR3 nucleotide sequence, V gene and J gene, with Jaccard-based multidimensional scaling clustering. On average, thymus samples gave about 750,000 unique TCRB clonotypes, whereas blood samples gave about 92,000.

This TCR was recovered from a boy younger than two with a congenital heart defect. Donor details come from another sample of the same person, matched by shared clones. The specimen was thymocytes.

The nucleotide sequence reads as follows: TGCGCCAGCAGCTTGGAGCCAGATACGCAGTATTTT. Translated, this is CASSLEPDTQYF. This chain is built from TRBV5-1 and TRBJ2-3, with the D gene too uncertain to name. CDR1 and CDR2, per the germline V gene, are SGHRS and YFSETQ. Between the V and J ends, shortened by 0 bases and 4 bases respectively, the junction contains 3 bases. The CDR3 measures 12 amino acids from cysteine to phenylalanine. The CDR3 DNA has 36 bases and is translated from base 1. Outside the CDR3, residues come from the reference TRBV5-1 and TRBJ2-3 proteins, so the full variable domain is: KAGVTQTPRYLIKTRGQQVTLSCSPISGHRSVSWYQQTPGQGLQFLFEYFSETQRNKGNFPGRFSGRQFSNSRSEMNVSTLELGDSALYLCASSLEPDTQYFGPGTRLTVL.